A selection of T cell receptor beta chains follows, all from one sample in a study of blood T cells in healthy people across ages. TCRdb re-called the 5' RACE reads through MiXCR, storing one row per CDR3 protein. The table includes around 1,000,000 distinct CDR3 sequences, 35% to 40% detected once. The sample comprised blood. These receptors were obtained from a man aged 18 to 30 in good health. The CDR3 runs from the conserved cysteine through the conserved F or W. Each record gives: D gene, J gene, V gene, clone size, CDR3 DNA, CDR3 protein. A D gene is named only where the DNA matches it firmly. Not all rows give a size; the values are once, few, many and, for expanded clones, a class.

TRBD1,TRBJ1-1,TRBV12-3/TRBV12-4,NA,TGTGCCAGCAGCGTGGCGGTCGGACAGGCTGAAGCTTTCTTT,CASSVAVGQAEAFF
NA,TRBJ2-5,TRBV4-3,NA,TGCGCCAGCAGCCAAGAGATGGAACGGGAGACCCAGTACTTC,CASSQEMERETQYF
NA,TRBJ1-2,TRBV30,NA,TGTGCCTGGAAAGACGCGGGGGCTGACTATGGCTACACCTTC,CAWKDAGADYGYTF
TRBD2,TRBJ2-7,TRBV20-1,NA,TGCAGTGCTAGAGACCCTAGCGGGGGGACCTACAATGAGCAGTACTTC,CSARDPSGGTYNEQYF
NA,TRBJ2-6,TRBV28,NA,TGTGCCAGCAGTTTTGAAGACTCTGGGGCCAACGTCCTGACTTTC,CASSFEDSGANVLTF
NA,TRBJ2-3,TRBV14,NA,TGTGCCAGCAGCCCGACCGCGGGGGATACGCAGTATTTT,CASSPTAGDTQYF
TRBD2,TRBJ2-3,TRBV28,once,TGTGCCAGCAGTCTCCCAGCGGGGAGCACAGATACGCAGTATTTT,CASSLPAGSTDTQYF
TRBD1,TRBJ1-1,TRBV20-1,few,TGCAGTGCCTGGGACAGGGCCCGTGTGAACACTGAAGCTTTCTTT,CSAWDRARVNTEAFF
NA,TRBJ2-7,TRBV20-1,few,TGCAGTGCTACCAGTGACCGAGGTGCCTACGAGCAGTACTTC,CSATSDRGAYEQYF
TRBD1,TRBJ1-4,TRBV6-6,NA,TGTGCCGGCCGGACAGGGGTTGGAGAAAAACTGTTTTTT,CAGRTGVGEKLFF
NA,TRBJ2-1,TRBV12-3/TRBV12-4,few,TGTGCCAGCAGTGGAGGACTCAAACATTACAATGAGCAGTTCTTC,CASSGGLKHYNEQFF
TRBD1,TRBJ1-5,TRBV2,few,TGTGCCAGCAGTCCCGGGACAGGGTTTCAGCCCCAGCATTTT,CASSPGTGFQPQHF
NA,TRBJ2-1,TRBV4-1,few,TGCGCCAGCAGCCGCGAGGGGCTACAGACTCCCTACAATGAGCAGTTCTTC,CASSREGLQTPYNEQFF
NA,TRBJ1-2,TRBV9,NA,TGTACCAGCAGCGTAGGGGGGATGTATGGCTACACCTTC,CTSSVGGMYGYTF
NA,TRBJ2-3,TRBV6-6,NA,TGTGCCAGCAGTTACGCTAGTCAGAGCACAGATACGCAGTATTTT,CASSYASQSTDTQYF
NA,TRBJ1-1,TRBV10-3,few,TGTGCCATCAGGCAGGGACAAGACACTGAAGCTTTCTTT,CAIRQGQDTEAFF
NA,TRBJ1-1,TRBV7-3,NA,TGTGCCAGCAGCTATTCCAACGGGCCGAACACTGAAGCTTTCTTT,CASSYSNGPNTEAFF
NA,TRBJ1-5,TRBV20-1,NA,TGCAGTGCTAGCCAGGGGCTAAGGTATAGCAATCAGCCCCAGCATTTT,CSASQGLRYSNQPQHF
NA,TRBJ1-1,TRBV7-3,few,TGTGCCAGCAGGGCGGGGAGGAACACTGAAGCTTTCTTT,CASRAGRNTEAFF
TRBD1,TRBJ1-5,TRBV19,few,TGTGCCAGTAGTAGTGACAGGGAGAGTGGCCAGCCCCAGCATTTT,CASSSDRESGQPQHF
NA,TRBJ1-5,TRBV27,NA,TGTGCCAGCAGTTTATCCCAGGACGGCAGTCAGCCCCAGCATTTT,CASSLSQDGSQPQHF
NA,TRBJ1-4,TRBV28,few,TGTGCCAGCAGCCGGGGGGGAGATGATGAAAAACTGTTTTTT,CASSRGGDDEKLFF
TRBD2,TRBJ2-1,TRBV25-1,few,TGTGCCAGCAGTGACCTTAGCGGGGGGACCTACAATGAGCAGTTCTTC,CASSDLSGGTYNEQFF
TRBD1,TRBJ1-2,TRBV15,few,TGTGCCACCAGCAGAGATCAGGGGGCGCGTATTAGCTATGGCTACACCTTC,CATSRDQGARISYGYTF
NA,TRBJ2-4,TRBV7-8,NA,TGTGCCAGCAGCTCACCATTTGGTGAGCAGTACTTC,CASSSPFGEQYF
NA,TRBJ2-1,TRBV3-1,once,TGTGCCAGCAGCCGGGGGAGGAGGGGGAGCCCTGGTTTGAATGAGCAGTTCTTC,CASSRGRRGSPGLNEQFF
NA,TRBJ1-3,TRBV7-3,NA,TGTGCCAGCAGCTTCCGTGGGGAAGCTGGAAACACCATATATTTT,CASSFRGEAGNTIYF
TRBD1,TRBJ2-1,TRBV20-1,NA,TGCAGTGCTTCCGGGACAGGGACCTACAATGAGCAGTTCTTC,CSASGTGTYNEQFF
NA,TRBJ1-1,TRBV27,few,TGTGCCAGCAGTATTAGGGGTCCCCAGAGCACTGAAGCTTTCTTT,CASSIRGPQSTEAFF
NA,TRBJ2-1,TRBV13,few,TGTGCCAGCAGCCCCAAAGGAGGGATCTCCTACAATGAGCAGTTCTTC,CASSPKGGISYNEQFF
TRBD1,TRBJ1-2,TRBV6-2/TRBV6-3,NA,TGTGCCAGCAGTTTTGCGGGACAGGAGACTCTCTATGGCTACACCTTC,CASSFAGQETLYGYTF
NA,TRBJ2-2,TRBV28,NA,TGTGCCAGCAGTTTTCCCCGGACGGCCACCGGGGAGCTGTTTTTT,CASSFPRTATGELFF
NA,TRBJ1-1,TRBV30,NA,TGTGCCTGGAGACTGGGGAGGGAGACTGAAGCTTTCTTT,CAWRLGRETEAFF
NA,TRBJ2-3,TRBV12-3/TRBV12-4,NA,TGTGCCAGCAGTTTCCGACTGGCTAGCACAGATACGCAGTATTTT,CASSFRLASTDTQYF
TRBD1,TRBJ2-3,TRBV29-1,many,TGCAGCGTTGACCCCCAGGGACAGCCCACAGATACGCAGTATTTT,CSVDPQGQPTDTQYF
NA,TRBJ2-1,TRBV6-5,many,TGTGCCAGCAGGAAACCCGGGATTAACAATGAGCAGTTCTTC,CASRKPGINNEQFF
NA,TRBJ2-2,TRBV12-3/TRBV12-4,NA,TGTGCCAGCACCAACGCGAACACCGGGGAGCTGTTTTTT,CASTNANTGELFF
NA,TRBJ2-7,TRBV4-1,NA,TGCGCCGGCAGCCAAGATCCTGGAAGTTACGAGCAGTACTTC,CAGSQDPGSYEQYF
NA,TRBJ1-4,TRBV12-3/TRBV12-4,NA,TGTGCCAGCAGCCTAAGATGGGCTCGGGAAAAACTGTTTTTT,CASSLRWAREKLFF
NA,TRBJ2-2,TRBV12-3/TRBV12-4,NA,TGTGCCAGCAGTTTCCGCAGCCCGAACACCGGGGAGCTGTTTTTT,CASSFRSPNTGELFF
NA,TRBJ2-1,TRBV29-1,many,TGCAGCGTTGATCTAGGGCTAGCTAATGAGCAGTTCTTC,CSVDLGLANEQFF
NA,TRBJ2-1,TRBV4-3,few,TGCGCCAGCAGCCAAAATACAGCCCCTCGGGACAATGAGCAGTTCTTC,CASSQNTAPRDNEQFF
NA,TRBJ2-1,TRBV6-5,NA,TGTGCCAGCAGTCCCTGGGTAAGACAGGTGAATGAGCAGTTCTTC,CASSPWVRQVNEQFF
NA,TRBJ2-3,TRBV7-3,NA,TGTGCCAGCAGCTTAATCCCCGTAGGGGGGGGTTCAGATACGCAGTATTTT,CASSLIPVGGGSDTQYF
NA,TRBJ2-5,TRBV10-3,NA,TGTGCCATCAGTGAGCGGGAAGCCACCCAAGAGACCCAGTACTTC,CAISEREATQETQYF
NA,TRBJ2-3,TRBV9,NA,TGTGCCAGCAGCGCTGATGGGCCGGATACGCAGTATTTT,CASSADGPDTQYF
NA,TRBJ2-5,TRBV6-2/TRBV6-3,few,TGTGCCAGCAGTTACGAGGAAGTGACCCAGTACTTC,CASSYEEVTQYF
NA,TRBJ2-3,TRBV20-1,NA,TGCAGTGCTAGAGATCAGTGGGGGGCGGGCACAGATACGCAGTATTTT,CSARDQWGAGTDTQYF
NA,TRBJ1-2,TRBV9,few,TGTGCCAGCAGCGCGCAGAGCTATGGCTACACCTTC,CASSAQSYGYTF
NA,TRBJ2-4,TRBV4-3,few,TGCGCCAGCAGCCAAGTAGTCGGGGCTGGGTCCAAAAACATTCAGTACTTC,CASSQVVGAGSKNIQYF
NA,TRBJ1-2,TRBV4-1,NA,TGCGCCAGCAGCCAAGATCGAACAGGTAGAAACCATGGCTACACCTTC,CASSQDRTGRNHGYTF
NA,TRBJ2-1,TRBV9,NA,TGTGCCAGCAGCTTATTGTACCTCGGTGAGCAGTTCTTC,CASSLLYLGEQFF